This TCR beta chain was retrieved from a study of shared clonotypes between healthy human individuals. Study findings and constraints: Sharing of clonotypes among donors was expected to vary with sequencing depth. The study found about 4.6% of naive CD4 clonotypes shared across four donors.

The study drew its donors from healthy HIV-negative adults without recent acute infections or vaccinations. Negatively enriched CD4+ T cells were divided by CD45RA into naive and memory. The repertoire was sequenced with immunoSEQ multiplex PCR; TCRdb's copy has only in-frame clones and lacks some. The sample carries over a million clones, roughly 96% recorded once. The length of the CDR3 is 15 residues. Germline lookup yields CDR1 ENHRY and CDR2 SYGVKD. Trimming took off 5 bases at V and 0 bases at J, with 10 bases between the two ends. On this clone itself: Its antigen remains unknown.

The TCR was taken from a man aged 25 to 40 in good health. This chain uses TRBV10-3 with TRBJ2-2; unclear D gene. Sequencing was done on a sample of naive CD4+ T cells sorted from blood. Subset reported: CD45RA+ positively selected. CDR3 bases: TGTGCCATCAGTCCGACGGCCTCGAACACCGGGGAGCTGTTTTTT. Its protein is CAISPTASNTGELFF.